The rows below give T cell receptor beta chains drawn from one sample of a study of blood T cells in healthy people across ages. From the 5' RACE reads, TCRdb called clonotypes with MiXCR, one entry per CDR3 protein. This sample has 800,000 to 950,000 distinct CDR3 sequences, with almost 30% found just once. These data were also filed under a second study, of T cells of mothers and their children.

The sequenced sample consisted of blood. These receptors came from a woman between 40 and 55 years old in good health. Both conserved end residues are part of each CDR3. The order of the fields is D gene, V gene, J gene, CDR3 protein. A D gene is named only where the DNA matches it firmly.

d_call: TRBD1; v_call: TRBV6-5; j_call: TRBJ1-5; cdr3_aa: CASKGAAIGNQPQHF
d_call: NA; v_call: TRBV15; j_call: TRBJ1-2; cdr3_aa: CATSRGGGGDGYTF
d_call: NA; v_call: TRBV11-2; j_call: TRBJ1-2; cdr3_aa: CASSPGWGRNYGYTF
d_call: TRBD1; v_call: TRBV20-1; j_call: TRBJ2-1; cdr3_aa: CSARSDRGLSYNEQFF
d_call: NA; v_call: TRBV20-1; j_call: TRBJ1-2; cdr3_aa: CSAREGVDYRYTF
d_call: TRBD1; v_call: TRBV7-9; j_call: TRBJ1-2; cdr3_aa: CASSSGSPGQGALGYGYTF
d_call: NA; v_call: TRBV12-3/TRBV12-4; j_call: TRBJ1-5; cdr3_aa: CASRSSGAPNQPQHF
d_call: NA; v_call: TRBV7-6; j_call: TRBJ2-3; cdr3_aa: CASSLAQFSTDTQYF
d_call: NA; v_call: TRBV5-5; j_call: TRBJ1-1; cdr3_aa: CASSPGLVMGRALTGGEAFF
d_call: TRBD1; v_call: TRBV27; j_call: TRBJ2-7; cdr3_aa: CASSLGQGKGYEQYF
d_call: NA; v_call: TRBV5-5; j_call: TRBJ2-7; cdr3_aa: CASSSGQRLTYEQYF
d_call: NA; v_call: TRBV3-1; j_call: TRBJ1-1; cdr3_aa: CASSQEADAEAFF
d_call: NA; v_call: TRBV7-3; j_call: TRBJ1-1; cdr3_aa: CASSPTGRGITEAFF
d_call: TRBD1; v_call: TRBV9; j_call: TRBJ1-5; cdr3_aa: CASSVEEGANQPQHF
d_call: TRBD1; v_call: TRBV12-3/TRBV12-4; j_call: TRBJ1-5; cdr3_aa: CASSLRDRGSNQPQHF
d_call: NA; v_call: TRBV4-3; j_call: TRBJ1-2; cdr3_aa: CASSQETRIYGYTF
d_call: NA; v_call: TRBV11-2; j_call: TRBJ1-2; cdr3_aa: CASSLRENQANYGYTF
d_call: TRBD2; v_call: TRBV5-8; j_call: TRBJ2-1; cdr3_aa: CASSWARTSGDYNEQFF
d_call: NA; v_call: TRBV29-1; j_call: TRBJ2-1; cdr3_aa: CSLAWGRGETQFF
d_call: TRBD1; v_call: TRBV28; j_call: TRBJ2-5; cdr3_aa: CASRPRTGGKETQYF
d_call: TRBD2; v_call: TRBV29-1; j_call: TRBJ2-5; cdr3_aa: CSLPAAGWETQYF
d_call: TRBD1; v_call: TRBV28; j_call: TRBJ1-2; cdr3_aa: CASSWGQGRNYGYTF
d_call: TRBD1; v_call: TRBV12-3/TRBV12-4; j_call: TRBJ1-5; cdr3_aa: CASRLGDRGSNQPQHF
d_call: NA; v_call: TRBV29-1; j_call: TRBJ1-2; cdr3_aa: CSVATPSNYGYTF
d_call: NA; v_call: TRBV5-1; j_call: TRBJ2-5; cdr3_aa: CASSLGGLPIQETQYF
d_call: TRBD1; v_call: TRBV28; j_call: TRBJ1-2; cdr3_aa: CASSLRTGGSGYTF
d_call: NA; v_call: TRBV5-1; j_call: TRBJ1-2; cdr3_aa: CASGSGHGYTF
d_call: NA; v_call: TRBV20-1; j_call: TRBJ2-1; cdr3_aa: CSAPGTYNEQFF
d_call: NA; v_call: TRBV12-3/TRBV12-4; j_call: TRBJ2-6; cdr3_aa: CASRRSSGANVRTF
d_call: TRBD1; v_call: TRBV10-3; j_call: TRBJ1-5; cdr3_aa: CAIRDRDATPQHF
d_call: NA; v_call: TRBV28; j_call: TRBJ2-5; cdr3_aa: CASSLIGEYQETQYF
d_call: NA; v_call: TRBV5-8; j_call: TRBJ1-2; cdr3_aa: CASSQRNSGGYTF
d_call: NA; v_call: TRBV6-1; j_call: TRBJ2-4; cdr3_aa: CASSEVRGNKNIQYF
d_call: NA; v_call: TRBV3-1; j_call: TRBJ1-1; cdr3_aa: CASSFPQENTEAFF
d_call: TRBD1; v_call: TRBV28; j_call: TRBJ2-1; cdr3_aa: CASIVRDRAYNEQFF
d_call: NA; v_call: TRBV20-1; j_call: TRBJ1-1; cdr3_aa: CSAKYRGSIVAEAFF
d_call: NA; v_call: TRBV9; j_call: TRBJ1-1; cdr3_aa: CASSSFDSYTEAFF
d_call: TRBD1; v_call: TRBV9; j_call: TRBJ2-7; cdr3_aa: CASSLDSAGGGEQYF
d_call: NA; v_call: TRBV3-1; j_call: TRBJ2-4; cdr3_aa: CASSQQGTQNIQYF
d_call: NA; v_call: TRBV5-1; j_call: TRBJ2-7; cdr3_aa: CASSLKVTGSYEQYF
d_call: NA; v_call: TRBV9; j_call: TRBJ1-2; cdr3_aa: CASSPGGIVYGYTF
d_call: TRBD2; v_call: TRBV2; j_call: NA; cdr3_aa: CASSEGVAGAFEQYF
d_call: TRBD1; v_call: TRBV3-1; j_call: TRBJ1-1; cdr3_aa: CASRGTVEAFF
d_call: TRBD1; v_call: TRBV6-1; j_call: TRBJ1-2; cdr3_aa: CASSAPGTVGEVGYTF
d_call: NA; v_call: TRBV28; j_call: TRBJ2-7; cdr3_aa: CASSLLMGDYEQYF
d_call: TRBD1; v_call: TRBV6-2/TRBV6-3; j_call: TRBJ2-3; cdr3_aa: CASSQGTGPTDTQYF
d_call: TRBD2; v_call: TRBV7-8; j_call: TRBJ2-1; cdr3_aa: CASSHIDTSLAGGPSSYNEQFF
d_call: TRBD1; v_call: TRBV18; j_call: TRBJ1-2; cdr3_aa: CASSANLQDRESGYTF
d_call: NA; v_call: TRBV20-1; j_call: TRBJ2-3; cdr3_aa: CSARVGGPTDTQYF
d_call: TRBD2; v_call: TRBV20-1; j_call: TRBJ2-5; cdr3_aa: CSAKKRGRLQETQYF
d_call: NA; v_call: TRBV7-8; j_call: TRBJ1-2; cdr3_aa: CASSDWGSENYGYTF
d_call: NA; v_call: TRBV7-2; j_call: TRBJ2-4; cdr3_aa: CANSFGGPTKNIQYF